This T cell receptor beta chain was recorded in a study of T cell responses to AZD1222 COVID-19 vaccine. Clones were sequenced by immunoSEQ multiplex PCR, and TCRdb holds only the in-frame ones, with some missing. The repertoire holds over 110,000 clones, with approximately 90% as singletons. CDR3 length equals 13 residues. V lost 8 bases and J 8 bases, leaving 18 bases between the germline ends. Germline loops: CDR1 WSHSY, CDR2 SAAADI. The receptor's source is an adult in good health. The sequences come from peripheral blood, collected on day 0 of AZD1222 vaccination. The rearrangement uses TRBV10-2 and TRBJ1-2, with D possibly being TRBD1 (6 bases). The CDR3 coding sequence is TGCGCCAGCCAAGCAGGGGTGGTCTGGGGCTACACCTTC. Protein sequence: CASQAGVVWGYTF.